A selection of T cell receptor beta chains follows, all from one sample in a study of molecular identifiers for immune sequencing clone quantification. TCRdb reprocessed the PCR reads via MiXCR and lists one record per CDR3 protein. The table records over 550,000 distinct CDR3 sequences, over 25% of them present only once. Sequencing input: naive CD8+ T cells from blood, with Jurkat cell RNA spiked in. All receptors derive from a human donor in good health. Some libraries in this study had Jurkat cell RNA spiked in. Both conserved end residues are part of each CDR3. Fields, in order: J gene, clone size, D gene, V gene, CDR3 protein, CDR3 DNA. D genes are given only for firm matches. The size field is filled for only some rows; it gives once, few, many or a size class.

TRBJ2-7 many TRBD1 TRBV20-1 CSARTGKGYEQYF TGCAGTGCTCGGACAGGGAAGGGCTACGAGCAGTACTTC
TRBJ2-5 many - TRBV2 CASSEAGQDQETQYF TGTGCCAGCAGTGAAGCGGGGCAGGATCAAGAGACCCAGTACTTC
TRBJ2-3 - - TRBV30 CAWGIGATTDTQYF TGTGCCTGGGGGATCGGGGCTACCACAGATACGCAGTATTTT
TRBJ2-7 - - TRBV7-9 CASSRLQGPYEQYF TGTGCCAGCAGCCGCCTTCAGGGGCCCTACGAGCAGTACTTC
TRBJ1-2 many - TRBV12-3/TRBV12-4 CASSLGGIYGYTF TGTGCCAGCAGTTTAGGGGGGATATATGGCTACACCTTC
TRBJ2-2 - - TRBV3-1 CASSQNGFANTGELFF TGTGCCAGCAGCCAGAACGGTTTTGCGAACACCGGGGAGCTGTTTTTT
TRBJ2-5 - - TRBV6-5 CASSYSGAAAQNF TGTGCCAGCAGTTACTCCGGGGCGGCGGCCCAGAACTTC
TRBJ2-7 many TRBD2 TRBV4-1 CASSSTSRSYEQYF TGCGCCAGCAGCTCGACTAGCCGCTCCTACGAGCAGTACTTC
TRBJ1-1 - TRBD1 TRBV29-1 CSAEGQGTEAFF TGCAGCGCCGAGGGACAGGGGACTGAAGCTTTCTTT
TRBJ2-7 many - TRBV30 CAWSDGGGYEQYF TGTGCCTGGAGCGACGGTGGGGGCTACGAGCAGTACTTC
TRBJ2-7 few - TRBV14 CASSQEGQGLEQYF TGTGCCAGCAGCCAAGAGGGCCAGGGTCTCGAGCAGTACTTC
TRBJ2-4 many TRBD1 TRBV30 CAWNQGGDIQYF TGTGCCTGGAATCAAGGGGGCGACATTCAGTACTTC
TRBJ1-4 - - TRBV30 CAWTDLEQSYEKLFF TGTGCCTGGACAGACCTGGAACAGAGTTACGAAAAACTGTTTTTT
TRBJ1-1 - - TRBV12-3/TRBV12-4 CASSLVGVMDTEAFF TGTGCCAGCAGTTTAGTAGGAGTCATGGACACTGAAGCTTTCTTT
TRBJ1-1 many - TRBV28 CASSFRGLRDTEAFF TGTGCCAGCAGTTTTAGGGGACTTAGGGACACTGAAGCTTTCTTT
TRBJ2-3 many - TRBV20-1 CSARDEVAKFTDTQYF TGCAGTGCTAGAGATGAAGTAGCGAAATTCACAGATACGCAGTATTTT
TRBJ2-7 - - TRBV6-2/TRBV6-3 CASRPVWASEQYF TGTGCCAGCAGGCCCGTCTGGGCCAGCGAGCAGTACTTC
TRBJ1-5 many - TRBV6-1 CASSEGGTADQPQHF TGTGCCAGCAGTGAGGGTGGGACGGCAGATCAGCCCCAGCATTTT
TRBJ2-7 - - TRBV6-2/TRBV6-3 CASTPGGGPFTYEQYF TGTGCCAGCACCCCAGGGGGAGGACCCTTTACCTACGAGCAGTACTTC
TRBJ2-1 few TRBD1 TRBV18 CASSPRDRVYEQFF TGTGCCAGCTCACCCCGGGACAGGGTATATGAGCAGTTCTTC
TRBJ2-1 many - TRBV29-1 CSVPDNNEQFF TGCAGCGTCCCGGATAACAATGAGCAGTTCTTC
TRBJ1-5 many - TRBV28 CASSLEFRGNQPQHF TGTGCCAGCAGTCTCGAGTTCAGGGGCAATCAGCCCCAGCATTTT
TRBJ2-7 - - TRBV3-1 CASSQDGAGGLWYEQYF TGTGCCAGCAGCCAAGACGGGGCTGGGGGGCTTTGGTACGAGCAGTACTTC
TRBJ1-2 - - TRBV6-6 CASSYDDYTF TGTGCCAGCAGTTATGATGACTACACCTTC
TRBJ2-7 few TRBD2 TRBV5-3 CASSSRGDGRSYEQYF TGTGCCAGCAGCTCCCGGGGGGACGGACGTTCCTACGAGCAGTACTTC
TRBJ2-5 many - TRBV7-2 CASSSSPTETQYF TGTGCCAGCAGCTCATCACCCACTGAGACCCAGTACTTC
TRBJ1-1 - - TRBV4-3 CASSPAVNTGAFF TGCGCCAGCAGCCCGGCCGTGAACACTGGAGCTTTCTTT